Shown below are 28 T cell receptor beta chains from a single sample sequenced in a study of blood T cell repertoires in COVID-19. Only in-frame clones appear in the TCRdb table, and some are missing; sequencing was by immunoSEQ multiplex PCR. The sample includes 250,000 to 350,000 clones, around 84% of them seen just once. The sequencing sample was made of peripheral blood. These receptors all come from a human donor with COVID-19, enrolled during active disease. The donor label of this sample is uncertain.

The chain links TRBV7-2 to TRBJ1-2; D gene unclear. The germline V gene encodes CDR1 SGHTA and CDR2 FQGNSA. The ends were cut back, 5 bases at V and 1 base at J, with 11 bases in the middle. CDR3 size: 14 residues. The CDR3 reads CASSLPGVNYGYTF. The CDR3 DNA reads TGTGCCAGCAGCCTACCGGGAGTTAACTATGGCTACACCTTC.

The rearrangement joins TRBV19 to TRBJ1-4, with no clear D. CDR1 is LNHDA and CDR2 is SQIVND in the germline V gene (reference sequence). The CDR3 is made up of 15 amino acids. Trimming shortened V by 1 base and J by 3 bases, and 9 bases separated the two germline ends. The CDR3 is CASSIGNSPNEKLFF. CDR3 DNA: TGTGCCAGTAGTATAGGGAACAGCCCTAATGAAAAACTGTTTTTT.

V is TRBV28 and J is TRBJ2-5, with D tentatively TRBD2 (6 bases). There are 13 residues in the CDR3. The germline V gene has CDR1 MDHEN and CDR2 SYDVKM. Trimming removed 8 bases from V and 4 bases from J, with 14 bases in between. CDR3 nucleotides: TGTGCCAGCCGCCGTGGGGGAGGAGAGACCCAGTACTTC. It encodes CASRRGGGETQYF.

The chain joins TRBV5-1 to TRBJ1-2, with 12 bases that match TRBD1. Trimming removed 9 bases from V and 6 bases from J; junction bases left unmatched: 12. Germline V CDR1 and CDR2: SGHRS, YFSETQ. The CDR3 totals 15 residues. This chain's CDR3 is CATAISGTGGDGYTF. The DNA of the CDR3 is TGCGCCACCGCGATCTCCGGGACAGGGGGCGATGGCTACACCTTC.

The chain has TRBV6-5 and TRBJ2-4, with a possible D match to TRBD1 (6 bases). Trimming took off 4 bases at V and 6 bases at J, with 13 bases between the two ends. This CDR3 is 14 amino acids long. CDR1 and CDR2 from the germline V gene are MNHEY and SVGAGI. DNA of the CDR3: TGTGCCAGCAGTTCCTACGACAGGCTAAACATTCAGTACTTC. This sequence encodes CASSSYDRLNIQYF.

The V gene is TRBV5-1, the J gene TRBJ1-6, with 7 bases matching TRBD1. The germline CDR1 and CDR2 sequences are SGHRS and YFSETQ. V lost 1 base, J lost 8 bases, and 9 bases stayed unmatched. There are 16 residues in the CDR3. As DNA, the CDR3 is TGCGCCAGCAGCTTGAACGCTCGCAGGGGGGATTCACCCCTCCACTTT. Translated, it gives CASSLNARRGDSPLHF.

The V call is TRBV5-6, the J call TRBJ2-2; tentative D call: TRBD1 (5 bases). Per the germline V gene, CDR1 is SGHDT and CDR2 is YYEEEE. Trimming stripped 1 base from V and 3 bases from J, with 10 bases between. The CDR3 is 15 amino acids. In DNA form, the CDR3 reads TGTGCCAGCAGCTTGAGTCAGGGTTACACCGGGGAGCTGTTTTTT. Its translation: CASSLSQGYTGELFF.

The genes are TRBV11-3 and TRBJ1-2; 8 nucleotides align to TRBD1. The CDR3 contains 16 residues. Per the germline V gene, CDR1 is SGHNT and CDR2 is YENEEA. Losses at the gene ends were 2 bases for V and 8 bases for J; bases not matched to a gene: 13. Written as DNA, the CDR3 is TGTGCCAGCAGCTTAAGCTCCGCTTGGACAGGGAGGGGCTACACCTTC. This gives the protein CASSLSSAWTGRGYTF.

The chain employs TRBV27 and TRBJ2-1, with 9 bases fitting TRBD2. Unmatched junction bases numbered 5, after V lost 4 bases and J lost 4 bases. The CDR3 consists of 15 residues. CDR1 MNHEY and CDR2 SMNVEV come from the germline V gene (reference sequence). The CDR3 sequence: CASSSILAGYNEQFF. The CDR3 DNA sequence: TGTGCCAGCAGTTCGATACTAGCGGGTTACAATGAGCAGTTCTTC.

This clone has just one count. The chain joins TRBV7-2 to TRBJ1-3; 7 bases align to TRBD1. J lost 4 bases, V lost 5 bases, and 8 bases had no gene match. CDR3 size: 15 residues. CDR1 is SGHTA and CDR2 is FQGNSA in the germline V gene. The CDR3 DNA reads TGTGCCAGCAGCAGGCAAACAGGGGAGGGAAACACCATATATTTT. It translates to CASSRQTGEGNTIYF.

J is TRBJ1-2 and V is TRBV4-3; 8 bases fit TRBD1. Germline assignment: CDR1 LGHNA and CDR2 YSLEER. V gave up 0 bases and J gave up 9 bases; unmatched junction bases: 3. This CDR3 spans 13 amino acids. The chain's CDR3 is CASSQDRTGRYTF. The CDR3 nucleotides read TGCGCCAGCAGCCAAGATCGGACAGGGCGCTACACCTTC.

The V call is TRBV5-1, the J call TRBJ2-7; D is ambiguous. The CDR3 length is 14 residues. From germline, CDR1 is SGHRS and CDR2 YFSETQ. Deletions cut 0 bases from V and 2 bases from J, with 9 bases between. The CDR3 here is CASSLVSQTYEQYF. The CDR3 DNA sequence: TGCGCCAGCAGCTTGGTGTCACAGACCTACGAGCAGTACTTC. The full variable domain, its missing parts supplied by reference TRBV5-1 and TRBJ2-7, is KAGVTQTPRYLIKTRGQQVTLSCSPISGHRSVSWYQQTPGQGLQFLFEYFSETQRNKGNFPGRFSGRQFSNSRSEMNVSTLELGDSALYLCASSLVSQTYEQYFGPGTRLTVT.

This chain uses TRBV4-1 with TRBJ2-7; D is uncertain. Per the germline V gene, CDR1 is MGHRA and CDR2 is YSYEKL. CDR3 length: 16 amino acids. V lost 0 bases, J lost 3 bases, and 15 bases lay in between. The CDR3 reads CASSQDLGVPGYEQYF. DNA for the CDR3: TGCGCCAGCAGCCAAGATCTTGGCGTCCCGGGCTACGAGCAGTACTTC.

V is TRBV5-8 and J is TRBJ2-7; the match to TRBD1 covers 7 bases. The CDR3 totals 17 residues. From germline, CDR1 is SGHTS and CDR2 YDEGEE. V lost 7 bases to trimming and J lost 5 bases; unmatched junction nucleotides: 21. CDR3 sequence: CASGQAETRTGGHEQYF. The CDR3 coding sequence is TGTGCCAGCGGGCAAGCTGAGACTCGGACAGGTGGTCACGAGCAGTACTTC.

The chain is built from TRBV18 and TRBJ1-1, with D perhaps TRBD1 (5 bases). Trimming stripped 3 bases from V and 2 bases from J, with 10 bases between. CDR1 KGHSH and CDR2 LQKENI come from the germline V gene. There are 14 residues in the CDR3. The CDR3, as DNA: TGTGCCAGCTCACCCAACGGGGGTAACACTGAAGCTTTCTTT. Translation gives CASSPNGGNTEAFF.

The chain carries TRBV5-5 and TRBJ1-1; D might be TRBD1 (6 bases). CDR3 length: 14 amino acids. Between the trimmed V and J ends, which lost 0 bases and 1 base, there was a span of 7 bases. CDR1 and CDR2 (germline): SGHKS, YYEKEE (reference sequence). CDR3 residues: CASSLGGPNTEAFF. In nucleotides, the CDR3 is TGTGCCAGCAGCTTGGGGGGGCCGAACACTGAAGCTTTCTTT.

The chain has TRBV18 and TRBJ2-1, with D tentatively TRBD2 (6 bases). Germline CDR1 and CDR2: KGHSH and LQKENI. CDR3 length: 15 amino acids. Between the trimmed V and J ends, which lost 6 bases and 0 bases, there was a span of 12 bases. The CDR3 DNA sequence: TGTGCCAGCTCTTTGGGGGGAGACTCCTACAATGAGCAGTTCTTC. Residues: CASSLGGDSYNEQFF.

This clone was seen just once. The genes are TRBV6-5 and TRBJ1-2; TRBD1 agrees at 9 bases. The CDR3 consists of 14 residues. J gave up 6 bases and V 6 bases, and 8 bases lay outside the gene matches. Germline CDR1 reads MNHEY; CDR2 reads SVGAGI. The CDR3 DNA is TGTGCCAGCAGGCCTCCGGGACAGGGCCATGGCTACACCTTC. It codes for CASRPPGQGHGYTF.

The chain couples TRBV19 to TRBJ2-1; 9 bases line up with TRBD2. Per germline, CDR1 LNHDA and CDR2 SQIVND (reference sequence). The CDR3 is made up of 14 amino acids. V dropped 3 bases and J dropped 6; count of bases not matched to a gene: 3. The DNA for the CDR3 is TGTGCCAGTAGTATGCGGGAGGGCTCCAATGAGCAGTTCTTC. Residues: CASSMREGSNEQFF.

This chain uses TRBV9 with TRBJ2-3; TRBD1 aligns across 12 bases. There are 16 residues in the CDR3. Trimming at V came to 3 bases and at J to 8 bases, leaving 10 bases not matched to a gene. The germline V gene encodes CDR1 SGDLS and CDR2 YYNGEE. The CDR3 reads CASSGPGQGATVTQYF. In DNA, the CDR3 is TGTGCCAGCAGCGGGCCGGGACAGGGGGCGACTGTTACGCAGTATTTT.

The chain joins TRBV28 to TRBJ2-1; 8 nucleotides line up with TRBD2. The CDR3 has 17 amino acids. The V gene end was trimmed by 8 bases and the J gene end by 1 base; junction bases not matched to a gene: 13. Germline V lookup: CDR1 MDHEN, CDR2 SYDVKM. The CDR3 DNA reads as TGTGCCAGCTTTGTGGTCGGGAGGGCCGAGTCCTACAATGAGCAGTTCTTC. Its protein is CASFVVGRAESYNEQFF.

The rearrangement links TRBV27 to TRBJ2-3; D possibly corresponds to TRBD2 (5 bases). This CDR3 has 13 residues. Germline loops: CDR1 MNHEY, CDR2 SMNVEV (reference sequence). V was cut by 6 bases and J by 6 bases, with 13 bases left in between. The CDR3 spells CASSPPSGDTQYF. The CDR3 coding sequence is TGTGCCAGCAGCCCTCCTTCGGGGGATACGCAGTATTTT.

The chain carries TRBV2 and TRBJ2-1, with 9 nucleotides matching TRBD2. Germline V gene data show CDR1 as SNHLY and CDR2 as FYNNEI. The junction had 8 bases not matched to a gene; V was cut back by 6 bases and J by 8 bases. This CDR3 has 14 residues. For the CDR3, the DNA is TGTGCCAGCAGATACGTAGCGGGAGTAGATGAGCAGTTCTTC. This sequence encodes CASRYVAGVDEQFF.

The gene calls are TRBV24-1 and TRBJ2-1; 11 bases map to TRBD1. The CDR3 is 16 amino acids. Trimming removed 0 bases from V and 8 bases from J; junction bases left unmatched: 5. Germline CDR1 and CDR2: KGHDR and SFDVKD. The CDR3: CATSDLGQGAIDEQFF. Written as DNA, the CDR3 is TGTGCCACCAGTGATTTGGGACAGGGGGCTATTGATGAGCAGTTCTTC.

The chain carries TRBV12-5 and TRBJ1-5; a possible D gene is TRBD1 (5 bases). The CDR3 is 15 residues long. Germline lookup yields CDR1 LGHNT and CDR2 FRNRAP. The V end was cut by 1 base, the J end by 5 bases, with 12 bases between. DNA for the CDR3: TGTGCTAGTGGTTTGGGACAGACATTCCATCAGCCCCAGCATTTT. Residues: CASGLGQTFHQPQHF.

The CDR3 sequence: CASSPSASTEAFF. CDR3 sequence (DNA): TGTGCCAGCAGCCCGAGCGCTTCTACTGAAGCTTTCTTT. The J gene is TRBJ1-1, the V gene TRBV7-9; unclear D gene. The CDR3 has 13 amino acids. Germline values: CDR1 SEHNR, CDR2 FQNEAQ (reference sequence). Trimming cost V 5 bases and J 5 bases, with 12 bases left between them.

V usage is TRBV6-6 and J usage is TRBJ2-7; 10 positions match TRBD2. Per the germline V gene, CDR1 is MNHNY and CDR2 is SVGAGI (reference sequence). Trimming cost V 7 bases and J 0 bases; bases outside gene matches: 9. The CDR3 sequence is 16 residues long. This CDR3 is CASNLIAGGLSYEQYF. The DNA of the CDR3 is TGTGCCAGCAATCTAATAGCGGGAGGCCTCTCCTACGAGCAGTACTTC.

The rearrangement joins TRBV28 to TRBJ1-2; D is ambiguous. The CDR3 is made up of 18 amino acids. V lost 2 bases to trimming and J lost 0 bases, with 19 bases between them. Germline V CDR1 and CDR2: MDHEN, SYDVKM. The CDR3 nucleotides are TGTGCCAGCAGTTTACTCGCCCCGTTGGCAAATGCTAACTATGGCTACACCTTC. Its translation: CASSLLAPLANANYGYTF.